The next 17 T cell receptor beta chains were all read from a single sample in a study of cytomegalovirus exposure and HLA in healthy donors. The PCR made use of 60 Vbeta and 13 Jbeta primers. Method: immunoSEQ multiplex PCR; TCRdb's copy keeps in-frame clones and lacks some. This table holds 90,000 to 110,000 clones, approximately 71% found once. Material for sequencing was PBMCs. These receptors all come from a woman in her 70s in good health and CMV-seropositive.

V usage is TRBV7-8 and J usage is TRBJ1-5, with 8 bases matching TRBD1. J was trimmed by 5 bases and V by 1 base; bases with no gene match: 4. Germline-derived CDR1 and CDR2 are SGHVS and FQNEAQ. This CDR3 is built from 15 residues. In DNA, the CDR3 is TGTGCCAGCAGCTTAGTCGGACAGGGTGATCAGCCCCAGCATTTT. Translated, it gives CASSLVGQGDQPQHF. Filled out from reference TRBV7-8 and TRBJ1-5, the complete variable domain reads GAGVSQSPRYKVAKRGQDVALRCDPISGHVSLFWYQQALGQGPEFLTYFQNEAQLDKSGLPSDRFFAERPEGSVSTLKIQRTQQEDSAVYLCASSLVGQGDQPQHFGDGTRLSIL.

This clone was seen only a few times. CDR3 DNA sequence: TGTGCCAGCACTACAGGGGAAGGGTATGGCTACACCTTC. Protein: CASTTGEGYGYTF. V usage is TRBV6-1 and J usage is TRBJ1-2, with 7 bases that match TRBD1. Germline V CDR1 and CDR2: MNHNS, SASEGT. The CDR3 length is 13 residues. The J segment lost 5 bases and the V segment lost 7 bases, leaving 7 bases of the junction unmatched.

The chain joins TRBV10-2 to TRBJ2-7, with a possible D match to TRBD2 (5 bases). Germline CDR1 WSHSY, CDR2 SAAADI. The CDR3 is 15 amino acids. Deletions cut 7 bases from V and 2 bases from J, with 18 bases between. CDR3 sequence reads: CASTAEGAPTYEQYF. In DNA form, the CDR3 reads TGCGCCAGCACGGCTGAGGGCGCCCCTACCTACGAGCAGTACTTC.

The chain joins TRBV13 to TRBJ2-7, with a tentative D call TRBD1 (6 bases). This CDR3 is built from 14 residues. The germline V gene encodes CDR1 PRHDT and CDR2 FYEKMQ (reference sequence). V lost 0 bases to trimming and J lost 6 bases, with 12 bases between them. This CDR3 reads CASSLGRGRAEQYF. CDR3 sequence (DNA): TGTGCCAGCAGCTTAGGCAGGGGAAGGGCCGAGCAGTACTTC. The full variable domain, in which reference TRBV13 and TRBJ2-7 provide the parts outside the CDR3, is AAGVIQSPRHLIKEKRETATLKCYPIPRHDTVYWYQQGPGQDPQFLISFYEKMQSDKGSIPDRFSAQQFSDYHSELNMSSLELGDSALYFCASSLGRGRAEQYFGPGTRLTVT.

V is TRBV27 and J is TRBJ1-2, with TRBD1 matching 7 bases. Germline V gene sequence: CDR1 MNHEY, CDR2 SMNVEV (reference sequence). Germline trimming cut 4 bases from V and 4 bases from J; bases unmatched to any gene: 6. The CDR3 is 14 amino acids. The CDR3: CASSSTGVSYGYTF. The CDR3 DNA follows: TGTGCCAGCAGTTCAACAGGGGTTAGCTATGGCTACACCTTC.

The chain links TRBV5-1 to TRBJ1-2; 7 bases agree with TRBD1. The V gene end was trimmed by 4 bases and the J gene end by 4 bases; junction bases not matched to a gene: 7. Germline lookup yields CDR1 SGHRS and CDR2 YFSETQ. The CDR3 length is 14 residues. The CDR3, as DNA: TGCGCCAGCAGCCCAACAGGGGTTTTCTATGGCTACACCTTC. Translated, it gives CASSPTGVFYGYTF.

This clone was recorded a few times. The chain links TRBV7-2 to TRBJ1-1, with D unresolved. Germline V gives CDR1 SGHTA, CDR2 FQGNSA. V lost 0 bases to trimming and J lost 5 bases, with 7 bases between them. CDR3 length equals 13 residues. CDR3 loop: CASSLARATEAFF. CDR3 DNA sequence: TGTGCCAGCAGCTTAGCGCGGGCTACTGAAGCTTTCTTT.

J is TRBJ2-1 and V is TRBV4-3; 14 positions match TRBD2. Germline CDR1 reads LGHNA; CDR2 reads YSLEER. After removal of 0 bases from V and 6 bases from J, the junction contained 4 bases not matched to a gene. CDR3 length: 17 amino acids. CDR3: CASSQDGLAGGLNEQFF. Here the CDR3 DNA reads TGCGCCAGCAGCCAAGATGGACTAGCGGGGGGTCTCAATGAGCAGTTCTTC.

V and J are TRBV7-6 and TRBJ1-2, with 7 bases identical to TRBD1. CDR1 and CDR2 from the germline V gene are SGHVS and FNYEAQ. Losses at the gene ends were 7 bases for V and 8 bases for J; bases not matched to a gene: 10. This CDR3 is built from 13 residues. CDR3 DNA: TGTGCCAGCACCCACTGGACAGGCGAGGGCTACACCTTC. It encodes CASTHWTGEGYTF. Full variable domain (rest looked up from reference TRBV7-6 and TRBJ1-2): GAGVSQSPRYKVTKRGQDVALRCDPISGHVSLYWYRQALGQGPEFLTYFNYEAQQDKSGLPNDRFSAERPEGSISTLTIQRTEQRDSAMYRCASTHWTGEGYTFGSGTRLTVV.

V and J are TRBV4-2 and TRBJ1-5; D is undetermined. From germline, CDR1 is LGHNA and CDR2 YNFKEQ. The CDR3 covers 16 residues. The ends were cut back, 0 bases at V and 6 bases at J, with 15 bases in the middle. In DNA, the CDR3 is TGTGCCAGCAGCCAAGAGGGTCACAACGGAGGTCAGCCCCAGCATTTT. Its protein product is CASSQEGHNGGQPQHF.

V gene TRBV18 combines with J gene TRBJ1-3; D ambiguous. The CDR3 runs 13 residues. Germline assignment: CDR1 KGHSH and CDR2 LQKENI. Trimming cost V 3 bases and J 2 bases, with 5 bases left between them. CDR3 sequence reads: CASSPEPGNTIYF. CDR3 bases: TGTGCCAGCTCACCGGAGCCTGGAAACACCATATATTTT.

The V and J genes are TRBV4-1 and TRBJ1-2, with 10 positions matching TRBD1. V was pared by 0 bases and J by 5 bases, with 6 bases of the junction left unmatched. Germline loops: CDR1 MGHRA, CDR2 YSYEKL. The CDR3 extends over 16 amino acids. This chain's CDR3 is CASSQDQGTGVYGYTF. In nucleotides, the CDR3 is TGCGCCAGCAGCCAAGACCAAGGGACAGGGGTGTATGGCTACACCTTC.

The chain links TRBV6-1 to TRBJ1-2, with D unclear. The V gene lost 2 bases and the J gene lost 7 bases, with 20 bases spanning the gap. The CDR3 extends over 16 amino acids. Germline V lookup: CDR1 MNHNS, CDR2 SASEGT. The CDR3 reads CASSESPRRVHGGYTF. DNA of the CDR3: TGTGCCAGCAGTGAATCTCCCCGGAGGGTCCACGGTGGCTACACCTTC.

This clone appeared a few times. The genes are TRBV6-5 and TRBJ2-5, with D maybe TRBD1 (6 bases). The CDR3 loop spans 15 amino acids. Trimming took off 0 bases at V and 4 bases at J, with 12 bases between the two ends. Germline V gene sequence: CDR1 MNHEY, CDR2 SVGAGI. This CDR3 reads CASSYSVGGAETQYF. CDR3 DNA: TGTGCCAGCAGTTACTCGGTTGGGGGCGCAGAGACCCAGTACTTC.

V and J are TRBV11-2 and TRBJ2-6, with 9 positions matching TRBD1. The CDR3 consists of 18 residues. Per the germline V gene, CDR1 is SGHAT and CDR2 is FQNNGV. With 1 base clipped from V and 3 bases from J, the junction kept 7 bases outside the gene matches. The CDR3: CASSLVGQGSFGANVLTF. CDR3 DNA sequence: TGTGCCAGCAGCTTAGTGGGACAGGGTTCTTTTGGGGCCAACGTCCTGACTTTC.

On this clone: Other DNA sequences in this specimen translate into the identical CDR3. The chain has TRBV19 and TRBJ2-3; 13 bases fit TRBD2. Germline-derived CDR1 and CDR2 are LNHDA and SQIVND (reference sequence). This CDR3 has 16 residues. Unmatched junction bases numbered 5, after V lost 5 bases and J lost 3 bases. The CDR3 is CASSPLAGGPTDTQYF. The CDR3 coding sequence is TGTGCCAGTAGTCCACTAGCGGGGGGGCCGACAGATACGCAGTATTTT.

The rearrangement uses TRBV19 and TRBJ2-3; D uncertain. Germline V gene data show CDR1 as LNHDA and CDR2 as SQIVND (reference sequence). Trimming removed 8 bases from V and 6 bases from J, with 15 bases in between. The CDR3 runs 13 residues. CDR3 DNA sequence: TGTGCCAGTCGCACGCCCGGGTCGGATACGCAGTATTTT. Its translation is CASRTPGSDTQYF. Full variable domain (remainder filled in from reference TRBV19 and TRBJ2-3): DGGITQSPKYLFRKEGQNVTLSCEQNLNHDAMYWYRQDPGQGLRLIYYSQIVNDFQKGDIAEGYSVSREKKESFPLTVTSAQKNPTAFYLCASRTPGSDTQYFGPGTRLTVL.